This T cell receptor (beta chain) was retrieved from a study of CD8 T cells in ankylosing spondylitis. Study-wide results and caveats: Characteristic of ankylosing spondylitis blood, it appeared, was a TCR beta motif comprising eight highly homologous variants.

V was pared by 6 bases and J by 3 bases, with 18 bases between. This CDR3 is built from 15 residues. Germline CDR1 and CDR2: LNHDA and SQIVND (reference sequence). Note on this clonotype: Its target is unknown.

TCRdb re-analysed the 5' RACE reads in MiXCR, keeping a single row per CDR3 protein. Of about 460,000 distinct CDR3 sequences in the sample, under 5.5% are singletons; the top ten hold 3% to 4%. This receptor was obtained from a male donor with ankylosing spondylitis. The sequencing input was blood, either unsorted or a sorted T cell fraction (not recorded which). The chain has TRBV19 and TRBJ2-7, with a tentative D call TRBD1 (6 bases). The CDR3 reads CASSPSSGAYYEQYF. CDR3 nucleotides: TGTGCCAGTAGCCCATCATCAGGGGCCTACTACGAGCAGTACTTC.